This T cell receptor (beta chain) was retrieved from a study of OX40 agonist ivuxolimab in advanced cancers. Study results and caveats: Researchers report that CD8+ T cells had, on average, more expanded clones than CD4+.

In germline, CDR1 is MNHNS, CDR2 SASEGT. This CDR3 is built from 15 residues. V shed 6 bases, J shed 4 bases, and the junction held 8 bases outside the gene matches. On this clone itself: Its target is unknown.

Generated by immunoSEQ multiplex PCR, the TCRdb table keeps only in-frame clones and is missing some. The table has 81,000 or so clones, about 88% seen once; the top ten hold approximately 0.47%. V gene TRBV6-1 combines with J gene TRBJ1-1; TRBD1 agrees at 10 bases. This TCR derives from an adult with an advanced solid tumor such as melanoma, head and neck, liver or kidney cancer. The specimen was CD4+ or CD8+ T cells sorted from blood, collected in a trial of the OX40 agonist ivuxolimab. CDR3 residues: CASRDRGRGGTEAFF. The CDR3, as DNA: TGTGCCAGCAGAGACAGGGGGCGTGGGGGCACTGAAGCTTTCTTT.